This T cell receptor (beta chain) was documented in a study of sequential checkpoint blockade in melanoma. Treatment given: randomized to nivolumab then ipilimumab (arm A) or the reverse (arm B). No patient had prior DNA-damaging chemotherapy. Clones were sequenced by immunoSEQ multiplex PCR, and TCRdb holds only the in-frame ones, with some missing. The sample includes more than 30,000 clones, 86% of them seen just once. This receptor was taken from a human donor with melanoma. The starting material was CD8+ T cells sorted from blood (inferred from file names), obtained from a patient given nivolumab and ipilimumab in sequence.

The CDR3 DNA is TGTGCCAGCTCACCAGGCAGGGAACCACTGTTTTTT. Its translation: CASSPGREPLFF. The chain uses TRBV18 and TRBJ1-4, with TRBD1 as a possible D gene (5 bases). CDR1 KGHSH and CDR2 LQKENI come from the germline V gene. The CDR3 loop spans 12 amino acids. The ends were cut back, 2 bases at V and 13 bases at J, with 11 bases in the middle. Full variable domain (rest looked up from reference TRBV18 and TRBJ1-4): NAGVMQNPRHLVRRRGQEARLRCSPMKGHSHVYWYRQLPEEGLKFMVYLQKENIIDESGMPKERFSAEFPKEGPSILRIQQVVRGDSAAYFCASSPGREPLFFGSGTQLSVL.